The clone carrying this T cell receptor (beta chain) was picked up a small number of times. Template material for amplifying TCR beta CDR3 regions consisted of RNA transcripts. The primer set for the first-round RT-PCR of the TCR CDR3 was HTBI. TCRdb reprocessed the multiplex PCR reads with MiXCR, giving one entry per CDR3 protein. The table lists about 520,000 distinct CDR3 sequences, around 20% of them singletons. A patient was excluded if there was uncontrolled infection, other autoimmune disease, pregnancy or lactation. Diagnoses rested on clinical symptoms, serum thyroxine and TRAb, thyroid ultrasound and orbital computed tomography. This sample is part of a study of T cells in Graves' hyperthyroidism and ophthalmopathy. Trimming removed 0 bases from V and 1 base from J, with 14 bases in between. Germline assignment: CDR1 SGHDT and CDR2 YYEEEE. The CDR3 contains 16 residues.

V is TRBV5-6 and J is TRBJ2-7; D is possibly TRBD1 (6 bases). Sequenced input: blood. This receptor was taken from a man aged 18 to 35 with Graves' hyperthyroidism. The CDR3 region is CASSLGQTGRSYEQYF. Here the CDR3 DNA reads TGTGCCAGCAGCTTGGGGCAGACAGGCCGATCCTACGAGCAGTACTTC.